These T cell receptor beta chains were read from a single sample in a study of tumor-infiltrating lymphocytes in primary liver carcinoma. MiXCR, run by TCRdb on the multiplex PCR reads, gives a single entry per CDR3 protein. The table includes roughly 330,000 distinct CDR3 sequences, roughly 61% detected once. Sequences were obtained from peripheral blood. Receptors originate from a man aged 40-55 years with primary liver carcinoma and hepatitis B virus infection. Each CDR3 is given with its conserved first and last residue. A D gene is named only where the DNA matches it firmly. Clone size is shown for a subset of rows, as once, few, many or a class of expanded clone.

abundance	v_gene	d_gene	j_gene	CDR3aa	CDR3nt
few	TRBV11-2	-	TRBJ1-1	CASSLDMGARGAEAFF	TGTGCCAGCAGCTTAGATATGGGGGCGAGGGGTGCTGAAGCTTTCTTT
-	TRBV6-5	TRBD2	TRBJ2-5	CASSYGRLAGVETQYF	TGTGCCAGCAGTTACGGAAGACTAGCGGGAGTAGAGACCCAGTACTTC
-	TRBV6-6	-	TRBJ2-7	CAISYSGKPTYEQYF	TGTGCCATCAGTTACTCCGGGAAGCCTACCTACGAGCAGTACTTC
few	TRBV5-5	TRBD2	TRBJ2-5	CASSSGGLAGGPGETQYF	TGTGCCAGCAGCTCAGGGGGACTAGCGGGAGGGCCGGGTGAGACCCAGTACTTC
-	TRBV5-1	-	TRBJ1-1	CASSLGAGGMSTEAFF	TGCGCCAGCAGCTTGGGGGCCGGGGGAATGAGCACTGAAGCTTTCTTT
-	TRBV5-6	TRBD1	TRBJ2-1	CASSLVSHRGPGYNEQFF	TGTGCCAGCAGCTTGGTGTCCCACAGGGGGCCTGGATACAATGAGCAGTTCTTC
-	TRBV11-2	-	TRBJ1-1	CASALVQGTEAFF	TGTGCCAGCGCCTTAGTTCAGGGCACTGAAGCTTTCTTC
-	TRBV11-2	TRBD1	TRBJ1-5	CANSLDQTGNQPQHF	TGTGCCAACAGCTTGGATCAGACAGGGAATCAGCCCCAGCATTTT
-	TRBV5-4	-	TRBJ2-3	CASSIQGARADTQYF	TGTGCCAGCAGCATTCAGGGAGCAAGGGCAGATACGCAGTATTTT
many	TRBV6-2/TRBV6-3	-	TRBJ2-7	CASSRDSLGVQYF	TGTGCCAGCAGTCGGGACTCCCTGGGAGTGCAGTACTTC
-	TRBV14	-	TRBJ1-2	CTSSLVNEAGYTF	TGTACCAGCAGCCTAGTCAACGAGGCAGGCTACACCTTC
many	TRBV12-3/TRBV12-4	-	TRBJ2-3	CASSFGGRGGDTQYF	TGTGCCAGCAGTTTCGGTGGCAGGGGAGGAGATACGCAGTATTTT
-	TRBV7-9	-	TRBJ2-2	CASSLGYGNTGELFF	TGTGCCAGCAGCTTAGGATACGGGAACACCGGGGAGCTGTTTTTT
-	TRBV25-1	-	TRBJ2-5	CASSKSGDETQYF	TGTGCCAGCAGTAAATCGGGGGACGAGACCCAGTACTTC
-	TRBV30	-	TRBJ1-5	CAWSVGVDQPQHF	TGTGCCTGGAGTGTAGGGGTAGACCAGCCCCAGCATTTT
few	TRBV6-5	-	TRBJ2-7	CASSYQGGGADQYEQYF	TGTGCCAGCAGTTACCAGGGGGGCGGGGCAGACCAATACGAGCAGTACTTC
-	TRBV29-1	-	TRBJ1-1	CSVETQHDTEAFF	TGCAGCGTTGAGACTCAGCACGACACTGAGGCTTTCTTT
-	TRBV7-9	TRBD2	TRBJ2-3	CASSLVRLAGNIDTQYF	TGTGCCAGCAGCTTAGTCCGACTAGCGGGCAACATAGATACGCAGTATTTT
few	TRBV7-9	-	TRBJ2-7	CASSSSNGRGIRVDRYEQYF	TGTGCCAGCAGCTCATCTAATGGCAGGGGAATTAGGGTCGACAGGTACGAGCAGTACTTC
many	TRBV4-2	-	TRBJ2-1	CASSPSEQFF	TGTGCCAGCAGCCCAAGCGAGCAGTTCTTC
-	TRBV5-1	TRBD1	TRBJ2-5	CARSLAGGRQETQYF	TGCGCCAGAAGCTTGGCAGGGGGCAGGCAAGAGACCCAGTACTTC
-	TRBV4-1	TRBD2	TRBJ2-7	CASSPGTTAHYEQYF	TGCGCCAGCAGCCCCGGGACTACCGCCCACTACGAGCAGTACTTC
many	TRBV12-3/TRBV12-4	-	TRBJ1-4	CASSLRDSEKLFF	TGTGCCAGCAGTTTAAGGGACTCTGAAAAACTGTTTTTT
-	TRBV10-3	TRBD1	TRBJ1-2	CAISVGTGDYGYTF	TGTGCCATCAGTGTCGGGACAGGGGACTATGGCTACACCTTC
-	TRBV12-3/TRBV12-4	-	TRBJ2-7	CVSSSQRYEQYF	TGTGTCAGCAGTTCACAGCGGTACGAGCAGTACTTC
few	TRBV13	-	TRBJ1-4	CASSFGTSTGEKLFF	TGTGCCAGCAGCTTCGGGACATCCACGGGTGAAAAACTGTTTTTT
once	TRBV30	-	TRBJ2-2	CAWRRAGELFF	TGTGCCTGGAGGAGGGCCGGGGAGCTGTTTTTT
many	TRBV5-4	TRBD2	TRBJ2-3	CASSFYLAGGPDTQYF	TGTGCCAGCAGCTTTTATCTAGCGGGAGGGCCAGATACGCAGTATTTT
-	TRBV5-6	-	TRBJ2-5	CACSFGQFQETQYF	TGTGCCTGCAGCTTTGGACAGTTCCAAGAGACCCAGTACTTC